The entry below describes one T cell receptor beta chain. Its cognate antigen is unknown. The germline V gene encodes CDR1 ENHRY and CDR2 SYGVKD. V was shortened by 7 bases and J by 7 bases, with 23 bases between the two germline ends. This CDR3 spans 16 amino acids. MiXCR was run by TCRdb on the RT-PCR reads, yielding one entry per CDR3 protein. The data contain 1,700 or so distinct CDR3 sequences, 80% to 90% of them singletons. This sample is drawn from a study of yellow fever vaccine responses in identical twins. Findings and limits, study-wide: It has been reported that, in twins, the vaccine T cell response seemed partly convergent and partly personalized.

The V gene is TRBV10-3, the J gene TRBJ2-1, with a tentative D call TRBD2 (7 bases). The source of this sequence is a woman between 18 and 29 years old who received the yellow fever vaccine. The sample was T cells from blood (PBMCs), unsorted or a sorted subset (not recorded which), taken before or after yellow fever vaccination (not recorded which). The CDR3 here is CAIKGGPPTTGNEQFF. The CDR3 coding sequence is TGTGCCATCAAGGGGGGGCCCCCCACTACGGGGAATGAGCAGTTCTTC.